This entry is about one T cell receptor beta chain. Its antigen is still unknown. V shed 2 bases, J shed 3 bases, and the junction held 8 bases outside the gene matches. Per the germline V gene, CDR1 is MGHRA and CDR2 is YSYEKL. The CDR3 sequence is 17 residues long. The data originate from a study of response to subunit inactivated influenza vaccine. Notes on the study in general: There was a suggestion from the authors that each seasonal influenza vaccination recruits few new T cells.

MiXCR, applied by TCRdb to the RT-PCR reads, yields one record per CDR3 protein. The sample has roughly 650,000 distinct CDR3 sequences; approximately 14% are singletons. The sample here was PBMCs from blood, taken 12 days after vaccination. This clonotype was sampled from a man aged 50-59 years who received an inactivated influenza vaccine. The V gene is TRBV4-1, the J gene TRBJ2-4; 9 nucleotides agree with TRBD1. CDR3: CASSQMGQGADKNIQYF. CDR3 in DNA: TGCGCCAGCAGCCAAATGGGACAGGGCGCGGACAAAAACATTCAGTACTTC.